This TCR beta chain was recorded in a study of blood T cell repertoires in COVID-19. Overall study: The analysed material was cDNA or gDNA that came from T cells, B-cell-depleted T cells, or PBMCs.

Original analysis: Cell counts per sample came from amplifying reference gene primers. Assay used: immunoSEQ multiplex PCR; TCRdb lists only in-frame clones, some missing. That table gives V, J and clone size, and the DNA gave D and trimming. The profile covers under 150,000 clones, with around 80% appearing a single time and 2.4% taken by the ten largest. CDR3 length: 16 residues. V lost 2 bases to trimming and J lost 0 bases, with 11 bases between them. Germline V gene lookup returns CDR1 MDHEN and CDR2 SYDVKM. This TCR derives from a man between 40 and 49 years old with acute COVID-19. Sequenced input: PBMCs or T cells enriched from blood (not recorded which). The gene calls are TRBV28 and TRBJ1-5, with unresolved D. The CDR3 DNA sequence: TGTGCCAGCAGTTTACCCCAGGATTATAGCAATCAGCCCCAGCATTTT. It is translated as CASSLPQDYSNQPQHF.